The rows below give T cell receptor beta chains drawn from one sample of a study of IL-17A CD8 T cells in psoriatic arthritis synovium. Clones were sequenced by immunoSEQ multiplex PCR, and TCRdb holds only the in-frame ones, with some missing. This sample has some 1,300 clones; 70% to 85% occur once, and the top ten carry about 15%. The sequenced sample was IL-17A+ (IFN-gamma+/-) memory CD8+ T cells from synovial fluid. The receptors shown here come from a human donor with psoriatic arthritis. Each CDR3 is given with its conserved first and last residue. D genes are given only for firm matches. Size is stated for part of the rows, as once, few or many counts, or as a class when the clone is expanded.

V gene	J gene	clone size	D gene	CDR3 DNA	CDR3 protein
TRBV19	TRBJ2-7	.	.	TGTGCCAGTAGTCCGACAGGGAGGTCCTACGAGCAGTACTTC	CASSPTGRSYEQYF
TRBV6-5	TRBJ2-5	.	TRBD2	TGTGCCAGCAGTTACTTCTTAGCGGGGGCCCAAGAGACCCAGTACTTC	CASSYFLAGAQETQYF
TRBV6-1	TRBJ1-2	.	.	TGTGCCAGCAGCTTGGAAGGACACTATGGCTACACCTTC	CASSLEGHYGYTF
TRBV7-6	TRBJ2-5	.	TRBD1	TGTGCCAGCAGCTTAGGGGCTTCGGGGACAGGGCAAGGGGAGACCCAGTACTTC	CASSLGASGTGQGETQYF
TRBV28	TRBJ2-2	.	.	TGTGCCAGCAGGTTTATAGGCAACACCGGGGAGCTGTTTTTT	CASRFIGNTGELFF
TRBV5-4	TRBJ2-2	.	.	TGTGCCAGCAGCGGGGGAGGCGGGGCGAACACCGGGGAGCTGTTTTTT	CASSGGGGANTGELFF
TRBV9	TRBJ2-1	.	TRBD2	TGTGCCAGCAGCTTCCCCTTAGCGGGGGGGCGGAATGAGCAGTTCTTC	CASSFPLAGGRNEQFF
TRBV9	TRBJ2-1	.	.	TGTGCCAGCAGCGTAGTTGGGGGGGCCGGCAATGAGCAGTTCTTC	CASSVVGGAGNEQFF
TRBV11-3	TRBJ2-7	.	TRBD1	TGTGCCAGCAGCTTGAGTCAGGGGGAAACCTACGAGCAGTACTTC	CASSLSQGETYEQYF
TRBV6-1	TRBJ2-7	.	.	TGTGCCCCCTACCGCAGGGTCGAGCAGTACTTC	CAPYRRVEQYF
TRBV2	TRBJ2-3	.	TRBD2	TGTGCCAGCAGCGAGACAACTAGCGCAGCAGATACGCAGTATTTT	CASSETTSAADTQYF
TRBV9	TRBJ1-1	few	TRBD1	TGTGCCAGCAGCGCTTGGGGACAGGCGAACACTGAAGCTTTCTTT	CASSAWGQANTEAFF
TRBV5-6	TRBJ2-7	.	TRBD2	TGTGCCAGCAGCTGGGGCGTGGAGCGGGAAGAATACGAGCAGTACTTC	CASSWGVEREEYEQYF
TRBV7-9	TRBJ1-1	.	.	TGTGCCAGCAACGCCCAGGGGACTGAAGCTTTCTTT	CASNAQGTEAFF
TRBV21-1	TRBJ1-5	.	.	TGTGCCAGCAGCAAAGAGGGTGGGGACAGTTATCAGCCCCAGCATTTT	CASSKEGGDSYQPQHF
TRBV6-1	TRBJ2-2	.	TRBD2	TGTGCCAGCAGTGAAGCTAGCGGGGGGGCCGGGGAGCTGTTTTTT	CASSEASGGAGELFF
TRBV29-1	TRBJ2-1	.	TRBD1	TGCAGCGTTGAAGGGTGGTCAGGGACAGGCAATGAGCAGTTCTTC	CSVEGWSGTGNEQFF
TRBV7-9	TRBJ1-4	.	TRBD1	TGTGCCAGCAGCCATCTCGGGGACAGGGTGAAGGAAAAACTGTTTTTT	CASSHLGDRVKEKLFF
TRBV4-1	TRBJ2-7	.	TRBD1	TGCGCCAGCAGCCAGCTCCCAGGGGGCGCCGGCTACGAGCAGTACTTC	CASSQLPGGAGYEQYF
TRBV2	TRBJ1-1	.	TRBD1	TGTGCCACCGTCGGGCAGGGGGTGGCCCTTGAAGCTTTCTTT	CATVGQGVALEAFF
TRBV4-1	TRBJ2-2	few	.	TGCGCCAGCAGCCCGCAGGGCTTGAACACCGGGGAGCTGTTTTTT	CASSPQGLNTGELFF
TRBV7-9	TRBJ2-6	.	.	TGTGCCAGCAGCTCCGGACGGGACTCTGGGGCCAACGTCCTGACTTTC	CASSSGRDSGANVLTF
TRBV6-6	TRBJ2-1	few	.	TGTGCCAGCAGTTCTTCTGGGTTCGGCAATGAGCAGTTCTTC	CASSSSGFGNEQFF
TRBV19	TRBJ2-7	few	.	TGTGCCAGTAGTCCTTCACGATCCTACGAGCAGTACTTC	CASSPSRSYEQYF
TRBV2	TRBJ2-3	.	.	TGTGCCAGCAGGGGCACCGGGGGAACAGATACGCAGTATTTT	CASRGTGGTDTQYF
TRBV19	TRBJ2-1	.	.	TGTGCCAGTAGTAAAGGGGGGTCGAATGAGCAGTTCTTC	CASSKGGSNEQFF
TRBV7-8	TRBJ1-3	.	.	TGTGCCAGCAGCTTAGGGCCGGGGGGTCCCTCGTTCTCTGGAAACACCATATATTTT	CASSLGPGGPSFSGNTIYF
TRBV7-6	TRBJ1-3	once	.	TGTGCCAGCAGCCAAGGGGGGGCAGAGCCTGGAAACACCATATATTTT	CASSQGGAEPGNTIYF
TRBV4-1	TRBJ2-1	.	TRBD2	TGCGCCAGCAGCCAACAATGGACTAGCGGGGGGAACAATGAGCAGTTCTTC	CASSQQWTSGGNNEQFF
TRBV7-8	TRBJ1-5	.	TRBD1	TGTGCCAGCAGCGAAGATCAGAGGGGGCGACAGCCCCAGCATTTT	CASSEDQRGRQPQHF
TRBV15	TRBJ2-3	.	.	TGTGCCACCAGCAGAGATCTGGGGGGCACAGATACGCAGTATTTT	CATSRDLGGTDTQYF
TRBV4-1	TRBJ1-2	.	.	TGCGCCAGCAGCCAAGACTCTTCGGGCGGCTACACCTTC	CASSQDSSGGYTF
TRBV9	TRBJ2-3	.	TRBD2	TGTGCCAGCTCTAGCGGTACCTCACCTAGCACAGATACGCAGTATTTT	CASSSGTSPSTDTQYF
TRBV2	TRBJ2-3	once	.	TGTGCCAGCAGTGACGCACCCACAGATACGCAGTATTTT	CASSDAPTDTQYF
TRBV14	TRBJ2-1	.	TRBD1	TGTGCCAGCAGCCGAGGGACAGCTTACAATGAGCAGTTCTTC	CASSRGTAYNEQFF
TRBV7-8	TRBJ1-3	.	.	TGTGCCAGCAGCTTAGGCAGGGATAACACCATATATTTT	CASSLGRDNTIYF
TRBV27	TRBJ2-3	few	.	TGTGCCATTGGGGGTGGGGGCACAGATACGCAGTATTTT	CAIGGGGTDTQYF
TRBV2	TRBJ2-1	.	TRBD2	TGTGCCAGCAGTGAAGCGGGTCTAGCGGCGAGCTCCTACAATGAGCAGTTCTTC	CASSEAGLAASSYNEQFF
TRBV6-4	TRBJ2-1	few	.	TGTGCCAGCAGCCTCACGTTGCCGGATGAGCAGTTCTTC	CASSLTLPDEQFF
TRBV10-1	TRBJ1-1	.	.	TGCGCCAGCAGTGATCGAGGCAGCACTGAAGCTTTCTTT	CASSDRGSTEAFF
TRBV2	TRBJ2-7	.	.	TGTGCCAGCAGTACCTACGAGCAGTACTTC	CASSTYEQYF
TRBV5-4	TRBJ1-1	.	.	TGTGCCAGCAGCTTGGAGGGCCTGGGTGACATGAACACTGAAGCTTTCTTT	CASSLEGLGDMNTEAFF
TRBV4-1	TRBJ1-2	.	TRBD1	TGCGCCAGCAGCCAATCAGGGGGCGACCCCTATGGCTACACCTTC	CASSQSGGDPYGYTF
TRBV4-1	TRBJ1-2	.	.	TGCGCCAGCAGCCAAGGACCAGGGAGTAAAGGCTACACCTTC	CASSQGPGSKGYTF
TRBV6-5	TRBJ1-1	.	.	TGTGCCAGCAGTTACTCGATAGCTACTGAAGCTTTCTTT	CASSYSIATEAFF
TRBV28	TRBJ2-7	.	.	TGTGCCAGCAGGCCCGCGGGGTTAGGCTACGAGCAGTACTTC	CASRPAGLGYEQYF
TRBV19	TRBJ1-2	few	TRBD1	TGTGCCAGTAGCCCGCCTCGACAGGGCCTCTATGGCTACACCTTC	CASSPPRQGLYGYTF
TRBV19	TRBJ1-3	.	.	TGTGCCAGGCACAGGCCTGGCTCTGGAAACACCATATATTTT	CARHRPGSGNTIYF
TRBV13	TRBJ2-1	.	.	TGTGCCAGCAGCTTAACCCAGGGTCCGGACAATGAGCAGTTCTTC	CASSLTQGPDNEQFF
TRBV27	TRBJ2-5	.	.	TGTGCCAGCAGTTATGGACCCGTGGAGACCCAGTACTTC	CASSYGPVETQYF
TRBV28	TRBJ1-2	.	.	TGTGCCAGCAGTTTGTCGCGGGGGGAGATCGGCTACACCTTC	CASSLSRGEIGYTF